The 27 T cell receptor beta chains below all came from one sample that was sequenced in a study of T-cell memory formation after mild COVID-19. TCRdb reanalysed the 5' RACE reads using MiXCR and keeps one entry per CDR3 protein. The repertoire holds 250,000 to 300,000 distinct CDR3 sequences, with under 8.5% as singletons. Sequencing used PBMCs or a T cell subset sorted from them (not recorded which). Receptors originate from a man aged 18 to 29 who had mild COVID-19 (a few samples of this study predate the infection). Cell type and time point are not known.

J is TRBJ1-5 and V is TRBV20-1, with 7 bases lining up with TRBD1. J was trimmed by 4 bases and V by 3 bases; bases with no gene match: 9. The CDR3 extends over 15 amino acids. Germline V CDR1 and CDR2: DFQATT, SNEGSKA (reference sequence). In nucleotides, the CDR3 is TGCAGTGCTAGTTCGGCGACAGGGTGGAATCAGCCCCAGCATTTT. Translated: CSASSATGWNQPQHF.

This chain uses TRBV7-6 with TRBJ2-1; 9 bases fit TRBD2. Unmatched junction bases numbered 14, after V lost 4 bases and J lost 4 bases. This CDR3 has 18 amino acids. Germline V gene sequence: CDR1 SGHVS, CDR2 FNYEAQ. In DNA, the CDR3 is TGTGCCAGCAGCTCCAAAAGGGGTATAGCGGGGGCGTACAATGAGCAGTTCTTC. Translated: CASSSKRGIAGAYNEQFF.

In its sample, this clonotype was seen a few times. The chain employs TRBV4-1 and TRBJ2-7, with D tentatively TRBD1 or TRBD2 (5 bases each). Germline CDR1 is MGHRA and CDR2 is YSYEKL. V shed 3 bases and J shed 0 bases, with 12 bases lying between them. This CDR3 region has 15 residues. The CDR3 DNA sequence: TGCGCCAGCAGCCAGAACTCCGGGACCTCCTACGAGCAGTACTTC. The encoded protein is CASSQNSGTSYEQYF.

This clonotype was seen only a few times. The rearrangement uses TRBV7-6 and TRBJ2-7; D is ambiguous. The CDR3 spans 12 residues. Trimming pared 1 base from V and 5 bases from J, leaving 6 bases between. Germline CDR1 is SGHVS and CDR2 is FNYEAQ. The CDR3 protein is CASSLEFDEQYF. In nucleotides, the CDR3 is TGTGCCAGCAGCTTAGAGTTCGACGAGCAGTACTTC. The whole variable domain, filled in from reference TRBV7-6 and TRBJ2-7, reads GAGVSQSPRYKVTKRGQDVALRCDPISGHVSLYWYRQALGQGPEFLTYFNYEAQQDKSGLPNDRFSAERPEGSISTLTIQRTEQRDSAMYRCASSLEFDEQYFGPGTRLTVT.

The chain recombines TRBV27 with TRBJ2-1, with 7 bases matching TRBD2. The ends lost 8 bases at V and 4 bases at J; junction bases unmatched: 5. The length of the CDR3 is 13 residues. Germline V gene sequence: CDR1 MNHEY, CDR2 SMNVEV (reference sequence). Written as DNA, the CDR3 is TGTGCCAGCTACGGAGCGGGGTACAATGAGCAGTTCTTC. Translation: CASYGAGYNEQFF.

The V call is TRBV9, the J call TRBJ1-1; no clear D gene. The CDR3 length is 14 residues. Germline CDR1 and CDR2: SGDLS and YYNGEE. V dropped 2 bases and J dropped 4 bases, with 12 bases sitting between them. The CDR3 nucleotides read TGTGCCAGCAGCGTCGCAGGTGGTGGCACTGAAGCTTTCTTT. Translating it yields CASSVAGGGTEAFF.

The rearrangement links TRBV7-9 to TRBJ2-7, with no clear D. Trimming stripped 4 bases from V and 1 base from J, with 8 bases between. The CDR3 contains 13 residues. Germline V lookup: CDR1 SEHNR, CDR2 FQNEAQ (reference sequence). The CDR3: CASSSAVSYEQYV. CDR3 sequence (DNA): TGTGCCAGCAGCTCCGCGGTTTCCTACGAGCAGTACGTC.

The J gene is TRBJ1-1, the V gene TRBV6-6, with 8 bases lining up with TRBD1. Germline CDR1 MNHNY, CDR2 SVGAGI (reference sequence). The CDR3 totals 15 residues. The trim removed 8 bases at V and 2 bases at J, leaving 10 bases unmatched. This CDR3 is CASAPGGHTNTEAFF. CDR3 sequence (DNA): TGTGCCAGCGCACCAGGGGGCCATACCAACACTGAAGCTTTCTTT.

This clonotype was seen a few times. The rearrangement uses TRBV4-2 and TRBJ2-3, with 8 bases identical to TRBD1. CDR1 is LGHNA, CDR2 YNFKEQ, per germline. Trimming took 1 base from V and 2 from J; bases not matched to a gene: 2. The CDR3 extends over 15 amino acids. This CDR3 is CASSQGTGITDTQYF. The CDR3 nucleotides are TGTGCCAGCAGCCAAGGGACAGGGATCACAGATACGCAGTATTTT.

The rearrangement joins TRBV7-9 to TRBJ1-2, with 7 bases that match TRBD1. Germline assignment: CDR1 SEHNR and CDR2 FQNEAQ (reference sequence). The CDR3 spans 13 residues. The V segment lost 5 bases and the J segment 4 bases; nucleotides outside the gene matches: 4. The CDR3, as DNA: TGTGCCAGCAGCGACCGGGACAGCTATGGCTACACCTTC. Its protein is CASSDRDSYGYTF.

This clonotype was seen repeatedly, ten times or more. This chain links TRBV7-2 with TRBJ1-3, with D maybe TRBD1 (5 bases). The CDR3 length is 17 residues. Germline-derived CDR1 and CDR2 are SGHTA and FQGNSA. V shed 0 bases and J shed 0 bases, with 12 bases lying between them. The CDR3 here is CASSLAPGRISGNTIYF. As DNA, the CDR3 is TGTGCCAGCAGCTTAGCGCCGGGACGGATCTCTGGAAACACCATATATTTT. Combining the CDR3 with reference TRBV7-2 and TRBJ1-3 gives the whole variable domain GAGVSQSPSNKVTEKGKDVELRCDPISGHTALYWYRQSLGQGLEFLIYFQGNSAPDKSGLPSDRFSAERTGGSVSTLTIQRTQQEDSAVYLCASSLAPGRISGNTIYFGEGSWLTVV.

The chain couples TRBV20-1 to TRBJ1-2; the match to TRBD1 covers 7 bases. CDR1 is DFQATT and CDR2 is SNEGSKA in the germline V gene (reference sequence). This CDR3 region has 15 residues. V dropped 3 bases and J dropped 5; count of bases not matched to a gene: 12. The CDR3 loop is CSASLGGAHRYGYTF. In nucleotides, the CDR3 is TGCAGTGCTAGTTTAGGGGGCGCCCATCGGTATGGCTACACCTTC.

The chain links TRBV6-5 to TRBJ2-7; D ambiguous. V was clipped by 6 bases and J by 5 bases, with 8 bases between them. Germline CDR1 is MNHEY and CDR2 is SVGAGI. The CDR3 has 11 residues. DNA for the CDR3: TGTGCCAGCAGCGGTAGCAACGAGCAGTACTTC. Translated: CASSGSNEQYF.

In this sample, this clonotype turned up many times. The V gene is TRBV7-2, the J gene TRBJ2-5, with D perhaps being TRBD1 or TRBD2 (6 bases each). The germline CDR1 and CDR2 sequences are SGHTA and FQGNSA. CDR3 length: 13 residues. V was clipped by 6 bases and J by 1 base, with 9 bases between them. The CDR3 DNA follows: TGTGCCAGCAGTAGGGGGGTCCAAGAGACCCAGTACTTC. Amino acid sequence: CASSRGVQETQYF.

This clonotype was counted between two and nine times. V usage is TRBV7-2 and J usage is TRBJ1-5; D not resolved. With 6 bases removed from V and 0 bases from J, the gap between germline ends came to 6 bases. The V gene's germline CDR1 is SGHTA and CDR2 FQGNSA. The CDR3 sequence is 13 residues long. The CDR3 nucleotides are TGTGCCAGCAGTGGCTCTAGCAATCAGCCCCAGCATTTT. Translating gives CASSGSSNQPQHF.

This clonotype came up a few times. The chain has TRBV5-6 and TRBJ2-5; 10 nucleotides match TRBD2. Unmatched junction bases numbered 10, after V lost 3 bases and J lost 5 bases. This CDR3 spans 16 amino acids. CDR1 and CDR2 from the germline V gene are SGHDT and YYEEEE. The CDR3 DNA reads TGTGCCAGCAGCTCCACAGCGGGGGGGCCGGGGGAGACCCAGTACTTC. It is translated as CASSSTAGGPGETQYF.

This clonotype was picked up a small number of times. This rearrangement joins TRBV11-2 to TRBJ2-1; the D gene could be TRBD1 or TRBD2 (5 bases each). Per the germline V gene, CDR1 is SGHAT and CDR2 is FQNNGV. The CDR3 contains 15 residues. Between the trimmed V and J ends, which lost 6 bases and 8 bases, there was a span of 20 bases. The CDR3 nucleotides read TGTGCCAGCAGGACATATGGGGGAAAGCGGCATGAGCAGTTCTTC. It translates to CASRTYGGKRHEQFF.

V usage is TRBV27 and J usage is TRBJ1-2; TRBD1 aligns across 7 bases. Trimming removed 5 bases from V and 4 bases from J; junction bases left unmatched: 7. In germline, CDR1 is MNHEY, CDR2 SMNVEV (reference sequence). The CDR3 runs 14 residues. The CDR3 is CASSRTGPIYGYTF. The DNA for the CDR3 is TGTGCCAGCAGTCGGACAGGCCCGATCTATGGCTACACCTTC.

This clonotype was seen a handful of times. V usage is TRBV2 and J usage is TRBJ1-1; D may be TRBD1 (5 bases). V lost 7 bases and J lost 7, with 19 bases in between. The CDR3 runs to 14 residues. The V gene's germline CDR1 is SNHLY and CDR2 FYNNEI. CDR3 sequence (DNA): TGTGCCAGCACCACCCAAGGGGCTGCGGGTGAAGCTTTCTTT. This encodes CASTTQGAAGEAFF.

The sample holds a few counts of this clonotype. V and J are TRBV20-1 and TRBJ2-7, with TRBD2 matching 7 bases. J lost 5 bases, V lost 1 base, and 8 bases had no gene match. Germline V CDR1 and CDR2: DFQATT, SNEGSKA (reference sequence). This CDR3 has 14 amino acids. CDR3 sequence (DNA): TGCAGTGCTAGAGTCTGGGGGGGGAATGACGAGCAGTACTTC. It encodes CSARVWGGNDEQYF.

This clonotype was seen a few times. The V call is TRBV5-1, the J call TRBJ2-3; 9 nucleotides line up with TRBD1. Germline loops: CDR1 SGHRS, CDR2 YFSETQ. V gave up 4 bases and J gave up 10 bases; unmatched junction bases: 10. This CDR3 contains 14 residues. The CDR3 bases are TGCGCCAGCAGCCCGGGACAGGGTGATACGGCGCAGTATTTT. Translating it yields CASSPGQGDTAQYF.

V and J are TRBV7-2 and TRBJ2-5, with 8 bases fitting TRBD2. Per germline, CDR1 SGHTA and CDR2 FQGNSA. This CDR3 region has 16 residues. Losses at the gene ends were 3 bases for V and 1 base for J; bases not matched to a gene: 7. Here the CDR3 DNA reads TGTGCCAGCAGCTTCTTAGCGGGACTAACCCAAGAGACCCAGTACTTC. This gives the protein CASSFLAGLTQETQYF. The complete variable domain, with remaining parts taken from reference TRBV7-2 and TRBJ2-5, reads GAGVSQSPSNKVTEKGKDVELRCDPISGHTALYWYRQSLGQGLEFLIYFQGNSAPDKSGLPSDRFSAERTGGSVSTLTIQRTQQEDSAVYLCASSFLAGLTQETQYFGPGTRLLVL.

This chain links TRBV2 with TRBJ1-3; D uncertain. V gave up 9 bases and J gave up 2 bases, with 11 bases separating them. The CDR3 is 13 amino acids. The germline gives CDR1 SNHLY, CDR2 FYNNEI. CDR3 in amino acids: CARNRIPGNTIYF. CDR3 sequence (DNA): TGTGCCAGAAATCGGATTCCTGGAAACACCATATATTTT.

The chain is built from TRBV15 and TRBJ2-4, with TRBD2 matching over 11 bases. The V gene end was trimmed by 8 bases and the J gene end by 4 bases; junction bases not matched to a gene: 10. CDR3 length equals 16 residues. Germline loops: CDR1 LNHNV, CDR2 YYDKDF (reference sequence). The CDR3 DNA sequence: TGTGCCACCCGACTTCTCCCTAGCGGGGGGAAAAACATTCAGTACTTC. Protein sequence: CATRLLPSGGKNIQYF.

The gene calls are TRBV9 and TRBJ2-5; D perhaps matches TRBD2 (6 bases). CDR3 length equals 13 residues. The V gene's germline CDR1 is SGDLS and CDR2 YYNGEE. Trimming stripped 3 bases from V and 3 bases from J, with 9 bases between. CDR3 in DNA: TGTGCCAGCAGCGCCCGGACTAAAGAGACCCAGTACTTC. It specifies CASSARTKETQYF.

This clonotype came up a few times. V and J are TRBV7-3 and TRBJ2-6; perhaps TRBD1 as D (6 bases). Germline V lookup: CDR1 SGHTA, CDR2 FQGTGA. V was trimmed by 4 bases and J by 1 base, leaving 11 bases between them. This CDR3 spans 16 amino acids. In DNA form, the CDR3 reads TGTGCCAGCAGCTCACAAGGGACATCTGGGGCCAACGTCCTGACTTTC. This translates into CASSSQGTSGANVLTF.

This clonotype turned up a few times. The chain combines TRBV20-1 with TRBJ2-7, with TRBD2 identical over 7 bases. Losses at the gene ends were 5 bases for V and 0 bases for J; bases not matched to a gene: 16. This CDR3 has 17 residues. Looked up from germline, CDR1 is DFQATT and CDR2 is SNEGSKA (reference sequence). CDR3 nucleotides: TGCAGTGCTCCGCCCCCAAGCGGGGTTATGAGCTCCTACGAGCAGTACGTC. It codes for CSAPPPSGVMSSYEQYV.